The entry below describes one T cell receptor beta chain. These data originate in a study of blood T cell repertoires in COVID-19. Study-level information: The United States, Italy and Spain provided the acute and convalescent COVID-19 samples. T cells, B-cell-depleted T cells, or PBMCs provided the cDNA or gDNA that served as material.

Seattle-derived patients entered the study during active infection and were followed longitudinally. This table comes from immunoSEQ multiplex PCR, and its TCRdb copy is limited to in-frame clones, with some not included. The sample includes 350,000 or so clones, 70% to 90% of them seen just once. The clonotype originates from a woman in her thirties with COVID-19, enrolled during active disease. Sequencing used peripheral blood.

The CDR3 DNA reads TGTGCCAGCTCACCATTCGCAGGGCCTAATGAAAAACTGTTTTTT. Protein: CASSPFAGPNEKLFF. The V and J genes are TRBV18 and TRBJ1-4, with D perhaps matching TRBD1 (5 bases). Germline V gene sequence: CDR1 KGHSH, CDR2 LQKENI. This CDR3 contains 15 residues. Trimming stripped 2 bases from V and 3 bases from J, with 10 bases between.